Included here is one T cell receptor (beta chain) sequence, with context. This entry belongs to a study of regulatory T cells in long-lasting Graves disease. Time point described: persistent/refractory GD, antithyroid drugs over 5 years with positive TRAb. RNA extracted from PBMCs served as the sequencing template. Guidelines of the American Thyroid Association were used to diagnose Graves' disease. Patients were from an endocrinology department in Xi'an, China. HTBI primers from iRepertoire and Arm-PCR of CDR3 regions yielded the TCR beta libraries. TCRdb re-called the multiplex PCR reads through MiXCR, storing one row per CDR3 protein. Of 650,000 to 850,000 distinct CDR3 sequences in the sample, 25% to 35% were seen once. The sample consisted of peripheral blood mononuclear cells (PBMCs), taken when the disease was refractory, from a patient treated with antithyroid drugs. The sequence derives from a female donor with Graves disease.

CDR3 protein: CSARASETEAFF. The CDR3 nucleotides are TGCAGTGCTAGAGCCTCAGAAACTGAAGCTTTCTTT. This chain links TRBV20-1 with TRBJ1-1, with no clear D. This CDR3 is 12 amino acids long. Germline V gives CDR1 DFQATT, CDR2 SNEGSKA (reference sequence). The V gene lost 1 base and the J gene lost 5 bases, with 8 bases spanning the gap.